This record concerns one TCR beta chain sequence. Per the original data handling: Estimation of nucleated cell counts relied on the amplification of reference gene primers. Clones were read by immunoSEQ multiplex PCR, and TCRdb kept only the in-frame ones, dropping some. The V and J calls and the clone size are those of that table, but D and trimming were determined from the DNA. The sample has roughly 63,000 clones; approximately 88% are singletons. This entry belongs to a study of blood T cell repertoires in COVID-19. On the study more broadly: COVID-19 samples from acute and convalescent phases originated in the United States, Italy and Spain. PBMCs, B-cell-depleted T cells, or T cells were the source of the cDNA or gDNA that made up the material.

The sequenced material came from peripheral blood. The receptor comes from a human donor in a cohort sampled during active COVID-19.

This CDR3 is CASSLAPISGGVGDTQYF. As DNA, the CDR3 is TGTGCCAGCAGCTTAGCGCCAATTAGCGGGGGGGTTGGAGATACGCAGTATTTT. The V and J genes are TRBV7-2 and TRBJ2-3; 11 nucleotides agree with TRBD2. CDR1 is SGHTA and CDR2 is FQGNSA in the germline V gene. This CDR3 has 18 amino acids. J lost 5 bases, V lost 0 bases, and 10 bases had no gene match.